What follows are 25 T cell receptor beta chains derived from one specimen sequenced in a study of T cells in women clearing cervical HPV infection. Clones were sequenced by immunoSEQ multiplex PCR, and TCRdb holds only the in-frame ones, with some missing. The record lists 25,000 to 35,000 clones, of which the ten most abundant hold about 8.8%. Sequencing input: blood buffy coat. These receptors were collected from a woman between 18 and 70 years old with a cervical HPV16 infection that either progressed to CIN3+ or cleared (not recorded which).

As for this clone: The CDR3 end falls 3 residues outside the read, so it is completed with the germline J gene. The J gene is TRBJ1-2, the V gene TRBV5-1; 10 bases fit TRBD1. Germline CDR1 reads SGHRS; CDR2 reads YFSETQ. The CDR3 is 14 amino acids. The sequenced part of the CDR3 DNA is TGCGCCAGCAGCCGGGGGACAGGGGAGGGAGAC. Its translation is CASSRGTGEGD. In full, the CDR3 reads CASSRGTGEGDYTF.

Regarding this clone: The read ends 3 residues shy of where the CDR3 ends; the end is completed using the germline J gene. V gene TRBV30 combines with J gene TRBJ1-2; 10 positions match TRBD1. This CDR3 spans 15 amino acids. V gave up 7 bases and J gave up 4 bases; unmatched junction bases: 12. Germline V gene data show CDR1 as GTSNPN and CDR2 as SVGIG (reference sequence). The CDR3 loop is CAFSGTGASSYGYTF. Incomplete CDR3 DNA: TGTGCCTTTTCCGGGACAGGGGCTAGTAGCTATGGC.

Remarks on this clone: The DNA ends 3 residues before the CDR3 does, and the rest of the CDR3 is filled in from the germline J gene. The chain employs TRBV5-6 and TRBJ1-2, with 7 positions matching TRBD1. The CDR3 runs to 14 residues. In germline, CDR1 is SGHDT, CDR2 YYEEEE. V shed 2 bases and J 5 bases; nucleotides not matched to a gene: 6. The sequenced CDR3 bases are TGTGCCAGCAGCTTTAATAAGGGGGCTTATGGC. Its protein product is CASSFNKGAYG. The whole CDR3 is CASSFNKGAYGYTF.

In the case of this clone: The read finishes 3 residues shy of the CDR3 end, and the germline J gene is used to complete it. The V gene is TRBV20-1, the J gene TRBJ2-7; 11 bases are shared with TRBD2. This CDR3 is built from 14 residues. Germline-derived CDR1 and CDR2 are DFQATT and SNEGSKA (reference sequence). V was pared by 4 bases and J by 3 bases, with 5 bases of the junction left unmatched. The CDR3 DNA, read in part, is TGCAGTGCTAAACTAGCGGGGGTAAACTACGAG. Protein: CSAKLAGVNYE. The whole CDR3 protein reads CSAKLAGVNYEQYF.

The CDR3 region is CASSFSTAQYF. The part of the CDR3 DNA that was read is TGTGCCAGCAGTTTTAGTACTGCG. This chain connects TRBV12-3 or TRBV12-4 to TRBJ2-3, with D hard to call. The read comes to an end 3 residues before the CDR3 does, leaving the germline J gene to fill in the end. The CDR3 runs to 11 residues.

Concerning this clone: The observed sequence ends 3 residues before the CDR3 terminus, with the missing tail filled in from the germline J gene. The chain combines TRBV7-9 with TRBJ1-2; maybe TRBD1 (6 bases). Trimming left V 6 bases short and J 5 bases short, with 10 bases between. The CDR3 runs 12 residues. From germline, CDR1 is SEHNR and CDR2 FQNEAQ (reference sequence). The CDR3 spells CASSQDRYGYTF. Partial CDR3 DNA: TGTGCCAGCAGTCAGGACAGATATGGC.

In the case of this clone: The CDR3 extends 3 residues past the end of the read, so its final part is completed from the germline J gene. This rearrangement joins TRBV12-3 or TRBV12-4 to TRBJ2-7, with TRBD2 matching over 11 bases. This CDR3 comprises 15 residues. V lost 6 bases to trimming and J lost 0 bases; unmatched junction nucleotides: 4. CDR3 region: CASSLTSGSSYEQYF. The DNA read from the CDR3 is TGTGCCAGCAGCCTCACTAGCGGGAGCTCCTACGAG.

As regards this clone: The CDR3 goes on 3 residues after the read ends, and that part is filled in from the germline J gene. The V gene is TRBV5-1, the J gene TRBJ2-3; perhaps TRBD1 as D (5 bases). This CDR3 contains 14 residues. The germline CDR1 and CDR2 sequences are SGHRS and YFSETQ. CDR3 residues: CASSLETGPYAQYF. CDR3 DNA (partial): TGCGCCAGCAGCTTGGAAACAGGACCCTACGCG.

Points on this clone: The read halts 3 residues ahead of the CDR3 end, with the missing end drawn from the germline J gene. The genes are TRBV20-1 and TRBJ2-7, with 10 bases lining up with TRBD1. The CDR3 is 14 amino acids. Germline CDR1 reads DFQATT; CDR2 reads SNEGSKA (reference sequence). Germline trimming cut 6 bases from V and 4 bases from J; bases unmatched to any gene: 9. The CDR3 DNA, read in part, is TGCAGTGCCACCGACAGGGGGCTTGGATACGAG. It specifies CSATDRGLGYE. The full CDR3 reads CSATDRGLGYEQYF.

A remark on this clone: Read data end 3 residues before the CDR3 end; the end is taken from the germline J gene. The chain employs TRBV29-1 and TRBJ2-1; TRBD1 is a possible D gene (6 bases). V dropped 3 bases and J dropped 2 bases, with 8 bases sitting between them. This CDR3 has 13 residues. The germline V gene has CDR1 SQVTM and CDR2 ANQGSEA. The sequenced part of the CDR3 DNA is TGCAGCGTTGATGGACAGCCCTACAATGAG. It codes for CSVDGQPYNE. The whole CDR3 reads CSVDGQPYNEQFF.

As to this clone: The CDR3 end is not reached by the read, which stops 3 residues before it; the germline J gene fills it in. The chain carries TRBV7-9 and TRBJ1-2; D unclear. Germline CDR1 reads SEHNR; CDR2 reads FQNEAQ (reference sequence). The V gene lost 5 bases and the J gene lost 3 bases, with 13 bases spanning the gap. The CDR3 consists of 14 residues. CDR3 sequence: CASSALSEDYGYTF. Incomplete CDR3 DNA: TGTGCCAGCAGCGCCTTATCAGAGGACTATGGC. Filled out from reference TRBV7-9 and TRBJ1-2, the complete variable domain reads DTGVSQNPRHKITKRGQNVTFRCDPISEHNRLYWYRQTLGQGPEFLTYFQNEAQLEKSRLLSDRFSAERPKGSFSTLEIQRTEQGDSAMYLCASSALSEDYGYTFGSGTRLTVV.

Partial CDR3 DNA: TGCGCCAGCAGCTTGGCTCAACCAGGAGGTTCACCC. It codes for CASSLAQPGGSP. The entire CDR3 protein is CASSLAQPGGSPLHF. V usage is TRBV5-1 and J usage is TRBJ1-6; D not certain. The read is 3 residues too short to cover the CDR3 end, so that end is filled in from the germline J gene. Germline V gives CDR1 SGHRS, CDR2 YFSETQ. The CDR3 covers 15 residues. V lost 0 bases and J 9 bases, leaving 13 bases between the germline ends.

Note on this clone: The CDR3 is cut off 3 residues early in the read; its end comes from the germline J gene. The chain combines TRBV7-9 with TRBJ2-1; 16 bases fit TRBD2. The CDR3 is made up of 15 amino acids. Germline CDR1 and CDR2: SEHNR and FQNEAQ (reference sequence). J lost 9 bases, V lost 5 bases, and 4 bases had no gene match. CDR3 region: CASSTGTSGGVEQFF. CDR3 bases read: TGTGCCAGCAGCACAGGGACTAGCGGGGGGGTTGAG.

CDR3 DNA, as far as it was read: TGTGCCAGCAGCCCCCGTGGTTGTTTTAGTGTTGAA. Amino acids: CASSPRGCFSVE. The complete CDR3 protein is CASSPRGCFSVEAFF. The rearrangement links TRBV3-1 (or the pseudogene TRBV3-2) to TRBJ1-1, with D unclear. The sequence runs out 3 residues before the end of the CDR3; the remainder is reconstructed from the germline J gene. CDR1 and CDR2 (germline): LGHDT, YNNKEL (reference sequence). The V end lost 4 bases, the J end lost 7 bases, and 19 bases lay between the germline ends. CDR3 length: 15 residues.

About this clone: The CDR3 extends 3 residues past the end of the read, so its final part is completed from the germline J gene. V is TRBV29-1 and J is TRBJ1-2; tentative D call: TRBD1 (6 bases). Germline lookup yields CDR1 SQVTM and CDR2 ANQGSEA. Trimming removed 5 bases from V and 2 bases from J, with 9 bases in between. This CDR3 has 12 residues. Incomplete CDR3 DNA: TGCAGCGTTCGGACAGCCAACTATGGC. Its translation: CSVRTANYG. The full CDR3 is CSVRTANYGYTF.

As concerns this clone: The missing CDR3 end, 3 residues past where the read stops, is filled in from the germline J gene. The chain carries TRBV6-2 or TRBV6-3 and TRBJ2-5, with D unclear. Germline CDR1 and CDR2: MNHEY and SVGEGT. The CDR3 loop spans 12 amino acids. Trimming shortened V by 4 bases and J by 4 bases, and 7 bases separated the two germline ends. The sequenced part of the CDR3 DNA is TGTGCCAGCAGTTCGTTCGTAGAGACC. This encodes CASSSFVET. The entire CDR3 sequence reads CASSSFVETQYF.

To note about this clone: The read falls 3 residues short of the CDR3 end, and the missing part is taken from the germline J gene. The chain links TRBV7-2 to TRBJ2-4; TRBD1 matches 9 bases. CDR1 is SGHTA, CDR2 FQGNSA, per germline. This CDR3 has 16 amino acids. Here the CDR3 reads CASSLALQGAIYGQYF. The sequenced CDR3 bases are TGTGCCAGCAGCTTAGCCTTACAGGGGGCGATTTATGGT.

To note about this clone: The sequenced fragment ends 3 residues before the CDR3 boundary, so the rest is inferred from the germline J gene. This chain joins TRBV19 and TRBJ1-1; 11 bases are shared with TRBD1. The ends lost 7 bases at V and 4 bases at J; junction bases unmatched: 5. Per germline, CDR1 LNHDA and CDR2 SQIVND (reference sequence). This CDR3 is 14 amino acids long. CDR3 in amino acids: CASKPGQGVTEAFF. CDR3 DNA (partial): TGTGCCAGTAAACCGGGACAGGGGGTCACTGAA.

As regards this clone: The read comes to an end 3 residues before the CDR3 does, leaving the germline J gene to fill in the end. The chain links TRBV20-1 to TRBJ2-1, with 8 positions matching TRBD1. The germline gives CDR1 DFQATT, CDR2 SNEGSKA (reference sequence). The V segment lost 1 base and the J segment 8 bases; nucleotides outside the gene matches: 10. The CDR3 spans 15 residues. CDR3 residues: CSARVWTGSGDEQFF. CDR3 DNA (partial): TGCAGTGCTAGAGTTTGGACAGGGTCCGGAGATGAG.

Comments on this clone: The read finishes 3 residues shy of the CDR3 end, and the germline J gene is used to complete it. The chain couples TRBV6-2 or TRBV6-3 to TRBJ1-5; 9 bases line up with TRBD1. The germline V gene has CDR1 MNHEY and CDR2 SVGEGT. The CDR3 is 15 residues long. J gave up 5 bases and V 5 bases, and 7 bases lay outside the gene matches. The CDR3 bases that were read are TGTGCCAGCAGTGAGCTCGGACAGGGGTATCAGCCC. Protein product: CASSELGQGYQP. The entire CDR3 protein reads CASSELGQGYQPQHF.

Considering frequency, this clone is medium-sized. The read comes to an end 3 residues before the CDR3 does, leaving the germline J gene to fill in the end. The rearrangement links TRBV19 to TRBJ2-3; 7 bases match TRBD1. Germline CDR1 is LNHDA and CDR2 is SQIVND (reference sequence). The CDR3 extends over 15 amino acids. Germline trimming cut 5 bases from V and 2 bases from J; bases unmatched to any gene: 7. CDR3 sequence: CASSPSTGFTDTQYF. CDR3 DNA, as far as it was read: TGTGCCAGTAGTCCTTCGACAGGGTTCACAGATACG.

Regarding this clone: The CDR3 is cut off 3 residues early in the read; its end comes from the germline J gene. The chain recombines TRBV2 with TRBJ2-1; tentatively, D is TRBD2 (7 bases). With 8 bases removed from V and 6 bases from J, the gap between germline ends came to 20 bases. This CDR3 contains 15 residues. Germline CDR1 reads SNHLY; CDR2 reads FYNNEI. CDR3 DNA (partial): TGTGCCAGCTTAGAAGGGGGGGCGGGGAGCAATGAG. Translating it yields CASLEGGAGSNE. Given in full, the CDR3 is CASLEGGAGSNEQFF.

About this clone: The read ends 3 residues shy of where the CDR3 ends; the end is completed using the germline J gene. The chain uses TRBV29-1 and TRBJ2-7, with D maybe TRBD2 (6 bases). The CDR3 totals 13 residues. The germline V gene encodes CDR1 SQVTM and CDR2 ANQGSEA. Trimming stripped 3 bases from V and 6 bases from J, with 15 bases between. The sequenced part of the CDR3 DNA is TGCAGCGTTGAGGGGCAGGGAGGACCCGAG. It yields the protein CSVEGQGGPE. The full-length CDR3 reads as CSVEGQGGPEQYF.

As regards this clone: The observed sequence ends 3 residues before the CDR3 terminus, with the missing tail filled in from the germline J gene. The rearrangement links TRBV7-9 to TRBJ1-5, with D possibly TRBD1 on 6 matching bases. The CDR3 contains 14 residues. Deletions cut 4 bases from V and 4 bases from J, with 11 bases between. Germline V gene data show CDR1 as SEHNR and CDR2 as FQNEAQ (reference sequence). The covered CDR3 bases are TGTGCCAGCAGCTCGAGGACAGAGAATCAGCCC. It yields the protein CASSSRTENQP. The whole CDR3 reads CASSSRTENQPQHF.

A note on this clone: Sequencing ends 3 residues short of the CDR3 end; the germline J gene provides the rest. The chain has TRBV19 and TRBJ1-2; possible D gene TRBD1, 6 bases. CDR3 length: 15 amino acids. The germline gives CDR1 LNHDA, CDR2 SQIVND (reference sequence). CDR3 sequence: CASSGGHDYSYDYTF. The CDR3 DNA, read in part, is TGTGCCAGTAGTGGGGGACACGATTATTCCTACGAC.